The 24 T cell receptor beta chains below all came from one sample that was sequenced in a study of blood T cell repertoires in COVID-19. Only in-frame clones appear in the TCRdb table, and some are missing; sequencing was by immunoSEQ multiplex PCR. The sample has under 250,000 clones, 80% seen once. Specimen: PBMCs or T cells enriched from blood (not recorded which). The receptors were sampled from a man in his thirties or forties with acute COVID-19.

This clone was observed a handful of times. The rearrangement uses TRBV27 and TRBJ1-2, with D possibly TRBD1 on 6 matching bases. The CDR3 totals 14 residues. The ends were cut back, 5 bases at V and 5 bases at J, with 15 bases in the middle. CDR1 and CDR2 from the germline V gene are MNHEY and SMNVEV (reference sequence). The CDR3 coding sequence is TGTGCCAGCAGTCCAGTAGGGGGACCTTATGGCTACACCTTC. This codes for CASSPVGGPYGYTF.

The chain is built from TRBV11-2 and TRBJ1-1; D is perhaps TRBD1 (6 bases). Germline V lookup: CDR1 SGHAT, CDR2 FQNNGV. Trimming removed 3 bases at V and 4 bases at J, with 15 bases between. The CDR3 has 15 amino acids. Here the CDR3 reads CASSFIMTGTTEAFF. The CDR3 DNA reads as TGTGCCAGCAGCTTTATAATGACAGGTACCACTGAAGCTTTCTTT.

This clone came up a few times. The V gene is TRBV28, the J gene TRBJ1-1; D gene uncertain. This CDR3 has 12 amino acids. Germline V gives CDR1 MDHEN, CDR2 SYDVKM. Trimming took 8 bases from V and 0 from J, leaving 7 bases between them. In nucleotides, the CDR3 is TGTGCCAGCGGGCAAATGAACACTGAAGCTTTCTTT. Encoded protein: CASGQMNTEAFF.

The chain uses TRBV5-6 and TRBJ2-5, with D tentatively TRBD1 (6 bases). The germline CDR1 and CDR2 sequences are SGHDT and YYEEEE. V was pared by 3 bases and J by 4 bases, with 13 bases between. The CDR3 extends over 14 amino acids. The CDR3 DNA is TGTGCCAGCAGCTCGACAGGTCCCCCAGAGACCCAGTACTTC. It is translated as CASSSTGPPETQYF.

DNA of the CDR3: TGTGCCAGCAGTTGGCCAAGTGGGCAGCTAAATTCACCCCTCCACTTT. It encodes CASSWPSGQLNSPLHF. The V and J genes are TRBV6-5 and TRBJ1-6; D not resolved. V shed 4 bases and J shed 7 bases, with 17 bases lying between them. Germline V gene data show CDR1 as MNHEY and CDR2 as SVGAGI. This CDR3 spans 16 amino acids.

This clone was observed a single time. The rearrangement uses TRBV10-3 and TRBJ1-2; D is perhaps TRBD1 (6 bases). V dropped 8 bases and J dropped 4 bases, with 14 bases sitting between them. In germline, CDR1 is ENHRY, CDR2 SYGVKD. This CDR3 is built from 13 residues. Here the CDR3 reads CAILGGRIYGYTF. The CDR3, as DNA: TGTGCCATCTTGGGGGGGCGTATCTATGGCTACACCTTC.

The chain combines TRBV4-1 with TRBJ2-1; D might be TRBD1 (6 bases). The CDR3 spans 15 residues. Per germline, CDR1 MGHRA and CDR2 YSYEKL. Trimming cost V 2 bases and J 6 bases, with 14 bases left between them. The CDR3 region is CASSQLTDSSNEQFF. The CDR3 DNA sequence: TGCGCCAGCAGCCAATTAACGGACAGTTCCAATGAGCAGTTCTTC.

The genes are TRBV6-6 and TRBJ2-5; TRBD1 matches at 10 bases. V lost 6 bases to trimming and J lost 4 bases; unmatched junction nucleotides: 5. Germline CDR1 is MNHNY and CDR2 is SVGAGI (reference sequence). CDR3 length: 14 amino acids. CDR3 in DNA: TGTGCCAGCAGGACAGGGGGCCTTCGAGAGACCCAGTACTTC. It specifies CASRTGGLRETQYF.

This rearrangement joins TRBV7-7 to TRBJ2-1, with TRBD2 as a possible D gene (5 bases). The CDR3 spans 15 residues. V shed 5 bases and J shed 1 base, with 12 bases lying between them. Looked up from germline, CDR1 is SSHAT and CDR2 is FNYEAQ (reference sequence). In DNA, the CDR3 is TGTGCCAGCAGCCCGCGTCGGACTTCCTACAATGAGCAGTTCTTC. The encoded protein is CASSPRRTSYNEQFF.

This rearrangement joins TRBV4-1 to TRBJ1-4, with a weak D call TRBD1 (5 bases). The germline gives CDR1 MGHRA, CDR2 YSYEKL. Trimming cost V 1 base and J 8 bases, with 11 bases left between them. The CDR3 extends over 14 amino acids. Written as DNA, the CDR3 is TGCGCCAGCAGCCAAGGGGGGGGGTACGAAAAACTGTTTTTT. It yields the protein CASSQGGGYEKLFF.

DNA of the CDR3: TGTGCCAGCAGCCTTCAGGGGTACACCATATATTTT. This gives the protein CASSLQGYTIYF. The rearrangement joins TRBV12-3 or TRBV12-4 to TRBJ1-3, with D possibly matching TRBD1 (6 bases). The CDR3 extends over 12 amino acids. The germline V and J ends were trimmed by 6 bases and 8 bases, with 11 bases remaining between them.

This clone was picked up a small number of times. The rearrangement uses TRBV15 and TRBJ1-4, with a tentative D call TRBD1 (6 bases). CDR1 LNHNV and CDR2 YYDKDF come from the germline V gene (reference sequence). This CDR3 comprises 15 residues. The germline V and J ends were trimmed by 1 base and 5 bases, with 11 bases remaining between them. The CDR3 is CATSRGTGMNEKLFF. The CDR3 bases are TGTGCCACCAGCAGAGGAACAGGGATGAATGAAAAACTGTTTTTT.

The chain carries TRBV24-1 and TRBJ2-3; TRBD2 agrees at 11 bases. Germline CDR1 is KGHDR and CDR2 is SFDVKD. The CDR3 is made up of 20 amino acids. V was pared by 3 bases and J by 4 bases, with 17 bases of the junction left unmatched. The CDR3: CATSDSTLTSGVSRADTQYF. Written as DNA, the CDR3 is TGTGCCACCAGTGATAGTACCTTGACTAGCGGGGTCTCGAGGGCAGATACGCAGTATTTT.

This chain connects TRBV19 to TRBJ1-1; maybe TRBD1 (6 bases). There are 15 residues in the CDR3. The V gene lost 2 bases and the J gene lost 0 bases, with 10 bases spanning the gap. Per germline, CDR1 LNHDA and CDR2 SQIVND (reference sequence). The CDR3 nucleotides are TGTGCCAGTAGTATATACGACAGGTTGAACACTGAAGCTTTCTTT. Its translation: CASSIYDRLNTEAFF.

The chain links TRBV7-9 to TRBJ1-1; D is unresolved. The V gene lost 5 bases and the J gene lost 2 bases, with 12 bases spanning the gap. This CDR3 comprises 14 residues. Germline values: CDR1 SEHNR, CDR2 FQNEAQ (reference sequence). The CDR3 DNA reads TGTGCCAGCAGCCGTCCTACAGCTAACACTGAAGCTTTCTTT. Its protein product is CASSRPTANTEAFF.

The rearrangement joins TRBV7-9 to TRBJ1-3; D is unresolved. The V gene lost 4 bases and the J gene lost 4 bases, with 17 bases spanning the gap. This CDR3 contains 16 residues. Germline values: CDR1 SEHNR, CDR2 FQNEAQ (reference sequence). CDR3 coding DNA: TGTGCCAGCAGCTCTCCTGGCAAACCCTCCGGAAACACCATATATTTT. This codes for CASSSPGKPSGNTIYF.

With respect to this clone: Other nucleotide sequences from this sample produce the same CDR3. J is TRBJ2-5 and V is TRBV13; the D gene is possibly TRBD2 (7 bases). Trimming pared 6 bases from V and 1 base from J, leaving 15 bases between. The length of the CDR3 is 15 residues. Germline V gene data show CDR1 as PRHDT and CDR2 as FYEKMQ (reference sequence). CDR3 sequence reads: CASSLKGGGQETQYF. CDR3 bases: TGTGCCAGCAGTTTAAAGGGGGGGGGCCAAGAGACCCAGTACTTC.

V and J are TRBV2 and TRBJ2-5; TRBD1 might be the D (7 bases). This CDR3 comprises 16 residues. Germline V gene sequence: CDR1 SNHLY, CDR2 FYNNEI. The V end was cut by 7 bases, the J end by 2 bases, with 20 bases between. The CDR3 coding sequence is TGTGCCAGCAATCTTAACAGGGGCGGAGGGCAAGAGACCCAGTACTTC. This translates into CASNLNRGGGQETQYF.

This rearrangement joins TRBV12-3 or TRBV12-4 to TRBJ2-7, with D possibly matching TRBD2 (7 bases). The CDR3 runs 13 residues. Trimming took 2 bases from V and 6 from J, leaving 11 bases between them. The CDR3 protein is CASSLFGGPEQYF. CDR3 DNA: TGTGCCAGCAGTTTATTCGGGGGGCCCGAGCAGTACTTC.

The chain combines TRBV27 with TRBJ2-5; TRBD1 matches 10 bases. CDR1 is MNHEY, CDR2 SMNVEV, per germline (reference sequence). The CDR3 spans 15 residues. Trimming took 5 bases from V and 7 from J; bases not matched to a gene: 10. The CDR3 nucleotides read TGTGCCAGCAGTCCCGGGACAGGGGAGGGTCGGACCCAGTACTTC. Translated: CASSPGTGEGRTQYF.

The CDR3 coding sequence is TGTGCCAGTAGTGCGGGTCGGCGGCTATTCGCCTACAATGAGCAGTTCTTC. Protein product: CASSAGRRLFAYNEQFF. This rearrangement joins TRBV19 to TRBJ2-1, with a tentative D call TRBD2 (5 bases). V shed 5 bases and J shed 2 bases, with 19 bases lying between them. The CDR3 covers 17 residues. CDR1 and CDR2 (germline): LNHDA, SQIVND (reference sequence).

The chain couples TRBV5-1 to TRBJ2-5; TRBD2 matches 8 bases. Germline loops: CDR1 SGHRS, CDR2 YFSETQ. The CDR3 length is 11 residues. Trimming cost V 3 bases and J 9 bases; bases outside gene matches: 1. The DNA of the CDR3 is TGCGCCAGCAGCTCGGGGGGGGCCCAGTACTTC. Residues: CASSSGGAQYF.

This sequence joins TRBV7-3 and TRBJ2-1; D is possibly TRBD1 (8 bases). V was trimmed by 5 bases and J by 2 bases, leaving 13 bases between them. The CDR3 extends over 15 amino acids. CDR1 SGHTA and CDR2 FQGTGA come from the germline V gene. The CDR3 sequence is CASSLQGGTYNEQFF. The CDR3 region has the DNA TGTGCCAGCAGCCTACAGGGGGGGACCTACAATGAGCAGTTCTTC. Complete variable domain (other parts from reference TRBV7-3 and TRBJ2-1): GAGVSQTPSNKVTEKGKYVELRCDPISGHTALYWYRQSLGQGPEFLIYFQGTGAADDSGLPNDRFFAVRPEGSVSTLKIQRTERGDSAVYLCASSLQGGTYNEQFFGPGTRLTVL.

This sequence joins TRBV28 and TRBJ1-2; D gene uncertain. The V gene's germline CDR1 is MDHEN and CDR2 SYDVKM. The CDR3 consists of 12 residues. The V end lost 1 base, the J end lost 6 bases, and 6 bases lay between the germline ends. The CDR3 DNA reads as TGTGCCAGCAGTTTATCCCTTGATGGCTACACCTTC. This translates into CASSLSLDGYTF.